A single sample gave rise to the 30 T cell receptor beta chains below, sequenced in a study of beta chain features in type 1 diabetes. Findings and limits, study-wide: Shortening of TCRB CDR3s, moderate but significant, appeared in all four CD4+ subsets of Type 1 diabetes patients.

These receptors lack a known antigen. What was sequenced were expressed TCRB transcripts, since all of the isolated RNA had been reverse transcribed. TCRdb keeps only in-frame clones here, not all; method: immunoSEQ multiplex PCR. The profile shows hundreds of thousands of clones, 14% of them singletons. Sequencing was done on a sample of naive CD4+ T cells from blood. Source of these receptors: a man younger than 45 with type 1 diabetes.

There are a few counts of this clone. Distinct nucleotide sequences in the sample also encode this CDR3. DNA for the CDR3: TGTGCCAGCAGTTTAGCCAGGGAGCAGTACTTC. This codes for CASSLAREQYF. J is TRBJ2-7 and V is TRBV28; D unresolved. Trimming took off 2 bases at V and 7 bases at J, with 6 bases between the two ends. The V gene's germline CDR1 is MDHEN and CDR2 SYDVKM. CDR3 length equals 11 residues.

As to this clone: Other nucleotide sequences from this sample produce the same CDR3. The gene calls are TRBV5-6 and TRBJ1-2, with D maybe TRBD1 (6 bases). The germline gives CDR1 SGHDT, CDR2 YYEEEE. CDR3 length: 13 amino acids. V lost 4 bases and J 4 bases, leaving 11 bases between the germline ends. The DNA of the CDR3 is TGTGCCAGCAGCCCAGGACAGTCCTATGGCTACACCTTC. Translation gives CASSPGQSYGYTF.

This clone was detected a few times. The rearrangement uses TRBV5-1 and TRBJ2-7, with 7 nucleotides matching TRBD1. V was pared by 3 bases and J by 2 bases, with 5 bases of the junction left unmatched. This CDR3 has 14 amino acids. CDR1 SGHRS and CDR2 YFSETQ come from the germline V gene. CDR3 bases: TGCGCCAGCAGCTCTGGACAGGCCACCTACGAGCAGTACTTC. Amino acids: CASSSGQATYEQYF.

This sequence joins TRBV28 and TRBJ2-4; D is ambiguous. V was shortened by 3 bases and J by 0 bases, with 6 bases between the two germline ends. The CDR3 contains 14 residues. Germline CDR1 and CDR2: MDHEN and SYDVKM. The CDR3, as DNA: TGTGCCAGCAGTTTCTTACTAGCCAAAAACATTCAGTACTTC. Protein: CASSFLLAKNIQYF.

V and J are TRBV4-2 and TRBJ2-5; D is unresolved. The DNA end lines up better with TRBJ2-7; the J call may be wrong. The CDR3 is 13 amino acids. The germline CDR1 and CDR2 sequences are LGHNA and YNFKEQ. DNA for the CDR3: TGTGCCAGCTCGGAAGCTAGCTCCTACGAGCAGTACTTC. This sequence encodes CASSEASSYEQYF.

The chain recombines TRBV5-1 with TRBJ2-2; 11 nucleotides agree with TRBD2. Trimming cost V 2 bases and J 3 bases; bases outside gene matches: 6. There are 17 residues in the CDR3. CDR1 and CDR2 (germline): SGHRS, YFSETQ. CDR3 sequence: CASSFHVGLADTGELFF. Written as DNA, the CDR3 is TGCGCCAGCAGCTTCCACGTGGGACTAGCGGACACCGGGGAGCTGTTTTTT.

This clone was counted between two and nine times. This CDR3 is also generated by other DNA sequences in the sample. This sequence joins TRBV7-2 and TRBJ2-7; 12 bases match TRBD2. Looked up from germline, CDR1 is SGHTA and CDR2 is FQGNSA. The V gene end was trimmed by 3 bases and the J gene end by 4 bases; junction bases not matched to a gene: 4. The CDR3 runs to 15 residues. CDR3 DNA sequence: TGTGCCAGCAGCTTCCGGACTAGCGGGACTTACGAGCAGTACTTC. Its translation: CASSFRTSGTYEQYF.

The chain carries TRBV7-2 and TRBJ2-1; the match to TRBD2 covers 8 bases. J lost 8 bases, V lost 1 base, and 13 bases had no gene match. Germline loops: CDR1 SGHTA, CDR2 FQGNSA. The CDR3 sequence is 17 residues long. The DNA of the CDR3 is TGTGCCAGCAGCTTAGTAGGTACGAGCGGGAGTATTCATGAGCAGTTCTTC. The encoded protein is CASSLVGTSGSIHEQFF.

The V call is TRBV9, the J call TRBJ2-2; 11 bases line up with TRBD2. After removal of 4 bases from V and 1 base from J, the junction contained 3 bases not matched to a gene. The CDR3 has 16 residues. Germline V gene sequence: CDR1 SGDLS, CDR2 YYNGEE. CDR3 protein: CASSFTSGRNTGELFF. The CDR3 DNA sequence: TGTGCCAGCAGCTTTACTAGCGGGAGGAACACCGGGGAGCTGTTTTTT.

The chain links TRBV6-5 to TRBJ1-2; TRBD1 might be the D (5 bases). The CDR3 runs 12 residues. V lost 2 bases and J lost 5, with 6 bases in between. From germline, CDR1 is MNHEY and CDR2 SVGAGI. CDR3 in amino acids: CASSYRGYGYTF. DNA for the CDR3: TGTGCCAGCAGTTACAGGGGATATGGCTACACCTTC.

The rearrangement links TRBV7-6 to TRBJ2-5; possibly TRBD2 for D (5 bases). The CDR3 spans 15 residues. V was cut by 5 bases and J by 5 bases, with 18 bases left in between. Germline-derived CDR1 and CDR2 are SGHVS and FNYEAQ. This CDR3 reads CASSTLAGPGETQYF. DNA for the CDR3: TGTGCCAGCAGCACGTTGGCAGGCCCGGGGGAGACCCAGTACTTC. Filled out from reference TRBV7-6 and TRBJ2-5, the complete variable domain reads GAGVSQSPRYKVTKRGQDVALRCDPISGHVSLYWYRQALGQGPEFLTYFNYEAQQDKSGLPNDRFSAERPEGSISTLTIQRTEQRDSAMYRCASSTLAGPGETQYFGPGTRLLVL.

V gene TRBV15 combines with J gene TRBJ1-5; the D gene is possibly TRBD1 (5 bases). The CDR3 runs 15 residues. The V end lost 0 bases, the J end lost 8 bases, and 14 bases lay between the germline ends. The V gene's germline CDR1 is LNHNV and CDR2 YYDKDF (reference sequence). The CDR3 here is CATSRDSRDLEPQHF. The CDR3 DNA reads as TGTGCCACCAGCAGAGATAGCAGGGATCTTGAGCCCCAGCATTTT.

This clone was found a few times. The genes are TRBV18 and TRBJ2-1; 8 nucleotides match TRBD2. In germline, CDR1 is KGHSH, CDR2 LQKENI. The V and J ends lost 3 bases and 5 bases, in that order; junction bases with no gene match: 3. The CDR3 covers 14 residues. Here the CDR3 reads CASSPIAGNNEQFF. CDR3 DNA sequence: TGTGCCAGCTCACCTATAGCGGGAAACAATGAGCAGTTCTTC. Full variable domain (outside the CDR3, taken from reference TRBV18 and TRBJ2-1): NAGVMQNPRHLVRRRGQEARLRCSPMKGHSHVYWYRQLPEEGLKFMVYLQKENIIDESGMPKERFSAEFPKEGPSILRIQQVVRGDSAAYFCASSPIAGNNEQFFGPGTRLTVL.

This rearrangement joins TRBV7-9 to TRBJ1-1; weak D call: TRBD1 (6 bases). CDR3 length: 16 residues. Germline lookup yields CDR1 SEHNR and CDR2 FQNEAQ (reference sequence). V lost 1 base and J lost 2, with 14 bases in between. The CDR3 coding sequence is TGTGCCAGCAGCTTAGGTGCAGGGGCAGGCAACACTGAAGCTTTCTTT. This sequence encodes CASSLGAGAGNTEAFF.

This clone was counted between two and nine times. The chain uses TRBV25-1 and TRBJ2-1, with D possibly matching TRBD2 (5 bases). The CDR3 contains 15 residues. CDR1 MGHDK and CDR2 SYGVNS come from the germline V gene. The V end was cut by 4 bases, the J end by 0 bases, with 10 bases between. The CDR3 sequence: CASSAGLTSYNEQFF. Written as DNA, the CDR3 is TGTGCCAGCAGTGCCGGACTTACCTCCTACAATGAGCAGTTCTTC.

This clone was seen more than once but under ten times. The chain recombines TRBV28 with TRBJ1-2; TRBD1 matches at 7 bases. V lost 6 bases to trimming and J lost 6 bases; unmatched junction nucleotides: 10. The length of the CDR3 is 14 residues. Germline V gives CDR1 MDHEN, CDR2 SYDVKM. Written as DNA, the CDR3 is TGTGCCAGCAGGGCAGGGGGTCCCACGGATGGCTACACCTTC. As protein: CASRAGGPTDGYTF.

This clone has a single count. The genes are TRBV19 and TRBJ1-5, with D unresolved. The germline V and J ends were trimmed by 3 bases and 2 bases, with 5 bases remaining between them. The CDR3 length is 13 residues. Germline CDR1 and CDR2: LNHDA and SQIVND (reference sequence). The CDR3 spells CASSISGNQPQHF. In nucleotides, the CDR3 is TGTGCCAGTAGTATTTCGGGCAATCAGCCCCAGCATTTT.

This clone occurred a few times. The V and J genes are TRBV11-2 and TRBJ2-1; tentatively, D is TRBD1 (5 bases). Germline V gives CDR1 SGHAT, CDR2 FQNNGV. Trimming took off 2 bases at V and 0 bases at J, with 8 bases between the two ends. The CDR3 length is 15 residues. As DNA, the CDR3 is TGTGCCAGCAGCTTACAGGGTAACTCCTACAATGAGCAGTTCTTC. Its protein product is CASSLQGNSYNEQFF.

The V call is TRBV11-2, the J call TRBJ1-1; possible D gene TRBD1, 6 bases. Germline V CDR1 and CDR2: SGHAT, FQNNGV. The CDR3 contains 13 residues. V was clipped by 7 bases and J by 1 base, with 10 bases between them. The CDR3 region is CASTSRGNTEAFF. CDR3 in DNA: TGTGCCAGCACCTCCAGGGGGAACACTGAAGCTTTCTTT.

This clone turned up a few times. This chain connects TRBV28 to TRBJ1-4; 10 positions match TRBD1. The germline CDR1 and CDR2 sequences are MDHEN and SYDVKM. The V gene end was trimmed by 3 bases and the J gene end by 7 bases; junction bases not matched to a gene: 11. The CDR3 length is 17 residues. Here the CDR3 DNA reads TGTGCCAGCAGTTTCCATAGACAGGGGGCCAGTGGTGAAAAACTGTTTTTT. Translation gives CASSFHRQGASGEKLFF.

The J gene is TRBJ2-1, the V gene TRBV19; D may be TRBD1 (5 bases). This CDR3 spans 15 amino acids. The V gene lost 4 bases and the J gene lost 0 bases, with 10 bases spanning the gap. Germline-derived CDR1 and CDR2 are LNHDA and SQIVND (reference sequence). DNA of the CDR3: TGTGCCAGTAGTAGGGGCCTTGACTCCTACAATGAGCAGTTCTTC. Its protein is CASSRGLDSYNEQFF.

This chain connects TRBV11-1 to TRBJ1-1; a weak D match, TRBD1 (6 bases). Germline CDR1 reads SGHAT; CDR2 reads FQDESV (reference sequence). The CDR3 is made up of 14 amino acids. V was cut by 6 bases and J by 9 bases, with 20 bases left in between. The CDR3 region has the DNA TGTGCCAGCAGTTTGTCCGGGACAATCCCACAAGCTTTCTTT. Translation gives CASSLSGTIPQAFF.

The chain employs TRBV10-3 and TRBJ2-7, with 13 bases that match TRBD2. The CDR3 extends over 13 amino acids. The J segment lost 4 bases and the V segment lost 8 bases, leaving 2 bases of the junction unmatched. Germline loops: CDR1 ENHRY, CDR2 SYGVKD. DNA of the CDR3: TGTGCCATCGGACTAGCGGGAGCTTACGAGCAGTACTTC. Encoded protein: CAIGLAGAYEQYF.

This CDR3 is CASSFPGTEGDTQYF. CDR3 nucleotides: TGCGCCAGCAGCTTCCCCGGGACAGAAGGAGATACGCAGTATTTT. The chain uses TRBV5-1 and TRBJ2-3; 7 bases agree with TRBD1. Germline V lookup: CDR1 SGHRS, CDR2 YFSETQ. The CDR3 has 15 residues. J was trimmed by 5 bases and V by 2 bases; bases with no gene match: 8.

This clone has a handful of counts. The chain links TRBV10-3 to TRBJ2-3; D not certain. From germline, CDR1 is ENHRY and CDR2 SYGVKD. This CDR3 contains 13 residues. The ends were cut back, 4 bases at V and 0 bases at J, with 5 bases in the middle. CDR3 sequence reads: CAISGQSTDTQYF. In DNA, the CDR3 is TGTGCCATCAGTGGGCAGAGCACAGATACGCAGTATTTT.

V gene TRBV4-1 combines with J gene TRBJ2-2; no reliable D call. The CDR3 covers 16 residues. Germline-derived CDR1 and CDR2 are MGHRA and YSYEKL. Trimming removed 0 bases at V and 0 bases at J, with 8 bases between. The chain's CDR3 is CASSQESAANTGELFF. For the CDR3, the DNA is TGCGCCAGCAGCCAAGAGTCTGCAGCGAACACCGGGGAGCTGTTTTTT.

This clone has a handful of counts. The chain has TRBV7-2 and TRBJ2-7; 7 bases line up with TRBD2. Per the germline V gene, CDR1 is SGHTA and CDR2 is FQGNSA. The ends lost 5 bases at V and 0 bases at J; junction bases unmatched: 4. The CDR3 loop spans 14 amino acids. Here the CDR3 DNA reads TGTGCCAGCAGCACTAGCGCGTTCTCCTACGAGCAGTACTTC. Its translation is CASSTSAFSYEQYF.

V is TRBV18 and J is TRBJ1-1; D unresolved. The CDR3 length is 13 residues. Trimming stripped 8 bases from V and 3 bases from J, with 13 bases between. CDR1 is KGHSH, CDR2 LQKENI, per germline. The CDR3 sequence: CASGEYGYTEAFF. The CDR3 DNA sequence: TGTGCCAGCGGGGAGTACGGGTACACTGAAGCTTTCTTT.

In this sample, this clone turned up a few times. The rearrangement links TRBV15 to TRBJ2-3, with D tentatively TRBD2 (5 bases). Deletions cut 5 bases from V and 6 bases from J, with 18 bases between. In germline, CDR1 is LNHNV, CDR2 YYDKDF (reference sequence). The CDR3 is made up of 15 amino acids. The CDR3 DNA follows: TGTGCCACCAGCCTTCGAGGGTCGTCAGCGGATACGCAGTATTTT. It specifies CATSLRGSSADTQYF.

The sample holds a few counts of this clone. The chain joins TRBV29-1 to TRBJ2-4; perhaps TRBD2 as D (5 bases). CDR1 and CDR2 from the germline V gene are SQVTM and ANQGSEA. The V end was cut by 2 bases, the J end by 0 bases, with 11 bases between. This CDR3 spans 15 amino acids. CDR3 sequence reads: CSVESGGLAKNIQYF. CDR3 DNA sequence: TGCAGCGTTGAATCAGGAGGTTTAGCCAAAAACATTCAGTACTTC.